This T cell receptor (beta chain) stems from a study of CD8 T cells in Susac syndrome. Random-hexamer reverse transcription was applied to roughly 0.5 to 1 ug RNA. Multiplex immunoSEQ PCR targeted 54 Vbeta and 13 Jbeta TCR beta segments. TCRdb independently ran MiXCR on the immunoSEQ multiplex PCR reads; one entry per CDR3 protein. The sample records 170,000 or so distinct CDR3 sequences, under 95% being singletons. The germline gives CDR1 SGHRS, CDR2 YFSETQ. After removal of 5 bases from V and 3 bases from J, the junction contained 2 bases not matched to a gene. The CDR3 spans 14 residues. In blood CD8+ and CD4+ T cells, TCR beta underwent sequencing.

Sequenced sample: CD4+ T cells from PBMCs. The sequence was obtained from a human donor with multiple sclerosis. The chain has TRBV5-1 and TRBJ2-2; 9 bases line up with TRBD1. CDR3 loop: CASRQGADTGELFF. The DNA of the CDR3 is TGCGCCAGCAGACAGGGGGCCGACACCGGGGAGCTGTTTTTT.